These 21 T cell receptor beta chains share one sample of origin, sequenced in a study of T cell responses to AZD1222 COVID-19 vaccine. Generated by immunoSEQ multiplex PCR, the TCRdb table keeps only in-frame clones and is missing some. The sample includes over 65,000 clones, approximately 89% of them seen just once. The specimen was peripheral blood, collected 28 days after the second AZD1222 dose. These receptors were collected from an adult who received the AZD1222 COVID-19 vaccine.

This chain joins TRBV4-1 and TRBJ2-7, with D unclear. Trimming removed 1 base from V and 7 bases from J, with 11 bases in between. Germline V CDR1 and CDR2: MGHRA, YSYEKL. The CDR3 sequence is 13 residues long. The DNA for the CDR3 is TGCGCCAGCAGCCAAGGCCATAGGGCTGAGCAGTACTTC. It yields the protein CASSQGHRAEQYF.

The rearrangement links TRBV2 to TRBJ1-1; D is unresolved. Looked up from germline, CDR1 is SNHLY and CDR2 is FYNNEI. V lost 5 bases and J lost 4, with 8 bases in between. This CDR3 is built from 12 residues. CDR3 amino acids: CASSPGPTEAFF. The CDR3 nucleotides read TGTGCCAGCAGTCCCGGCCCCACTGAAGCTTTCTTT.

CDR3 region: CASSVAPGYGNTIYF. In DNA, the CDR3 is TGTGCCAGCAGCGTAGCCCCGGGGTACGGAAACACCATATATTTT. The chain joins TRBV9 to TRBJ1-3; D uncertain. Looked up from germline, CDR1 is SGDLS and CDR2 is YYNGEE. The CDR3 is made up of 15 amino acids. V was clipped by 0 bases and J by 4 bases, with 11 bases between them. The full variable domain, its missing parts supplied by reference TRBV9 and TRBJ1-3, is DSGVTQTPKHLITATGQRVTLRCSPRSGDLSVYWYQQSLDQGLQFLIQYYNGEERAKGNILERFSAQQFPDLHSELNLSSLELGDSALYFCASSVAPGYGNTIYFGEGSWLTVV.

A few counts support this clone. V usage is TRBV3-1 (or the pseudogene TRBV3-2) and J usage is TRBJ1-5, with 9 bases aligning to TRBD1. Looked up from germline, CDR1 is LGHDT and CDR2 is YNNKEL (reference sequence). V lost 5 bases, J lost 4 bases, and 3 bases stayed unmatched. The CDR3 is 14 amino acids. The CDR3, as DNA: TGTGCCAGCAGCAACAGGGGGCAGAATCAGCCCCAGCATTTT. Protein: CASSNRGQNQPQHF.

V usage is TRBV4-1 and J usage is TRBJ2-7; TRBD2 matches at 10 bases. V was pared by 4 bases and J by 3 bases, with 6 bases of the junction left unmatched. CDR3 length: 15 residues. CDR1 MGHRA and CDR2 YSYEKL come from the germline V gene. The CDR3 reads CASSLLAGNIYEQYF. The CDR3 region has the DNA TGCGCCAGCAGCCTACTAGCGGGGAATATCTACGAGCAGTACTTC.

The V gene is TRBV5-1, the J gene TRBJ1-4; 9 nucleotides line up with TRBD1. Germline-derived CDR1 and CDR2 are SGHRS and YFSETQ. The J segment lost 4 bases and the V segment lost 3 bases, leaving 4 bases of the junction unmatched. CDR3 length equals 15 residues. The CDR3 coding sequence is TGCGCCAGCAGCTGGACAGGGGCTGGTAATGAAAAACTGTTTTTT. Amino acids: CASSWTGAGNEKLFF.

J is TRBJ1-1 and V is TRBV28; D is unclear. The CDR3 spans 13 residues. Looked up from germline, CDR1 is MDHEN and CDR2 is SYDVKM. V was cut by 2 bases and J by 3 bases, with 7 bases left in between. CDR3 amino acids: CASSLETYTEAFF. For the CDR3, the DNA is TGTGCCAGCAGTTTAGAGACCTACACTGAAGCTTTCTTT.

The CDR3 reads CASRPGQGDTQYF. CDR3 sequence (DNA): TGTGCCAGCAGGCCGGGACAGGGAGATACCCAGTACTTC. This chain joins TRBV11-2 and TRBJ2-5; TRBD1 matches 9 bases. The junction had 7 bases not matched to a gene; V was cut back by 6 bases and J by 8 bases. Germline values: CDR1 SGHAT, CDR2 FQNNGV. The CDR3 length is 13 residues.

The chain carries TRBV6-4 and TRBJ1-3; 7 nucleotides match TRBD1. This CDR3 has 18 amino acids. The trim removed 7 bases at V and 0 bases at J, leaving 15 bases unmatched. Germline CDR1 reads MRHNA; CDR2 reads SNTAGT. CDR3 loop: CASIRHGQAISSGNTIYF. In DNA form, the CDR3 reads TGTGCCAGCATTCGCCATGGACAGGCGATCAGCTCTGGAAACACCATATATTTT.

The chain uses TRBV9 and TRBJ2-3; D is perhaps TRBD2 (6 bases). V lost 9 bases to trimming and J lost 2 bases, with 10 bases between them. There are 12 residues in the CDR3. Germline values: CDR1 SGDLS, CDR2 YYNGEE. CDR3 sequence reads: CATRGNTDTQYF. Here the CDR3 DNA reads TGTGCCACCCGGGGGAACACAGATACGCAGTATTTT.

This chain uses TRBV24-1 with TRBJ1-3; D possibly corresponds to TRBD1 (6 bases). Trimming shortened V by 0 bases and J by 4 bases, and 21 bases separated the two germline ends. Germline V gives CDR1 KGHDR, CDR2 SFDVKD. The CDR3 is 19 amino acids. The CDR3 sequence: CATSDLPPRGERKGNTIYF. CDR3 nucleotides: TGTGCCACCAGTGATTTGCCCCCGAGGGGGGAGCGGAAGGGAAACACCATATATTTT.

The chain uses TRBV28 and TRBJ2-5, with D maybe TRBD2 (6 bases). Per germline, CDR1 MDHEN and CDR2 SYDVKM. The CDR3 is 14 amino acids. Trimming removed 3 bases at V and 4 bases at J, with 12 bases between. CDR3 region: CASSFWRVSETQYF. The CDR3 DNA reads as TGTGCCAGCAGTTTTTGGAGGGTATCAGAGACCCAGTACTTC.

This chain links TRBV20-1 with TRBJ1-5; D possibly corresponds to TRBD1 (5 bases). CDR1 is DFQATT and CDR2 is SNEGSKA in the germline V gene (reference sequence). The CDR3 has 16 residues. Trimming removed 3 bases from V and 6 bases from J, with 21 bases in between. The CDR3 protein is CSASEAGERFFQPQHF. CDR3 nucleotides: TGCAGTGCTAGTGAGGCGGGGGAAAGGTTCTTTCAGCCCCAGCATTTT.

This clone was seen a single time. V is TRBV7-2 and J is TRBJ2-5, with a possible D match to TRBD1 (5 bases). V lost 0 bases to trimming and J lost 2 bases, with 13 bases between them. CDR1 and CDR2 (germline): SGHTA, FQGNSA. The CDR3 extends over 16 amino acids. CDR3 sequence (DNA): TGTGCCAGCAGCTTAGCAGCTGGACAACTTCAAGAGACCCAGTACTTC. This sequence encodes CASSLAAGQLQETQYF.

V gene TRBV4-2 combines with J gene TRBJ2-2; TRBD2 is a possible D gene (6 bases). The CDR3 has 16 residues. V shed 3 bases and J shed 5 bases, with 16 bases lying between them. CDR1 LGHNA and CDR2 YNFKEQ come from the germline V gene. CDR3 region: CASSQLSGGNTGELFF. The DNA of the CDR3 is TGTGCCAGCAGCCAGCTTAGCGGAGGAAATACCGGGGAGCTGTTTTTT.

This rearrangement joins TRBV5-6 to TRBJ2-3; TRBD1 is a possible D gene (5 bases). CDR1 and CDR2 from the germline V gene are SGHDT and YYEEEE. V shed 2 bases and J shed 2 bases, with 9 bases lying between them. The CDR3 loop spans 14 amino acids. The CDR3 nucleotides are TGTGCCAGCAGCTTATGGACAACCACAGATACGCAGTATTTT. It is translated as CASSLWTTTDTQYF. The full variable domain, in which reference TRBV5-6 and TRBJ2-3 provide the parts outside the CDR3, is DAGVTQSPTHLIKTRGQQVTLRCSPKSGHDTVSWYQQALGQGPQFIFQYYEEEERQRGNFPDRFSGHQFPNYSSELNVNALLLGDSALYLCASSLWTTTDTQYFGPGTRLTVL.

The chain carries TRBV27 and TRBJ1-2; D is undetermined. The CDR3 is 14 residues long. Trimming cost V 9 bases and J 1 base, with 15 bases left between them. Germline CDR1 reads MNHEY; CDR2 reads SMNVEV (reference sequence). Here the CDR3 reads CASGEGLGNYGYTF. The CDR3 DNA reads TGTGCCAGTGGTGAGGGTTTGGGTAACTATGGCTACACCTTC.

The chain couples TRBV6-5 to TRBJ1-5; TRBD1 might be the D (5 bases). The length of the CDR3 is 15 residues. Germline V gene data show CDR1 as MNHEY and CDR2 as SVGAGI. V lost 5 bases and J 9 bases, leaving 20 bases between the germline ends. CDR3 in DNA: TGTGCCAGCAGTAACGGCATTCGGAGGGGTCTGCCCCAGCATTTT. Translating gives CASSNGIRRGLPQHF.

This chain connects TRBV12-3 or TRBV12-4 to TRBJ2-1; perhaps D is TRBD1 or TRBD2 (6 bases each). The CDR3 spans 13 residues. Trimming stripped 6 bases from V and 6 bases from J, with 12 bases between. The CDR3 DNA follows: TGTGCCAGCAGGTGGGGGGCCACCAATGAGCAGTTCTTC. Residues: CASRWGATNEQFF.

The V call is TRBV27, the J call TRBJ1-2; D ambiguous. Trimming took 6 bases from V and 6 from J, leaving 17 bases between them. Germline V gene sequence: CDR1 MNHEY, CDR2 SMNVEV (reference sequence). CDR3 size: 14 residues. DNA of the CDR3: TGTGCCAGCAGCTTTACCGGAGCGGAGGATGGCTACACCTTC. It is translated as CASSFTGAEDGYTF.

V is TRBV6-2 or TRBV6-3 and J is TRBJ2-7; D possibly uses TRBD1 or TRBD2 (5 bases each). Looked up from germline, CDR1 is MNHEY and CDR2 is SVGEGT. This CDR3 is built from 16 residues. Trimming removed 0 bases from V and 0 bases from J, with 12 bases in between. DNA for the CDR3: TGTGCCAGCAGTTACTCCGAGGGGAGCTACTCCTACGAGCAGTACTTC. This codes for CASSYSEGSYSYEQYF.